Below are 10 T cell receptor beta chains sequenced from a single sample in a study of blood T cell repertoires in COVID-19. Data came from immunoSEQ multiplex PCR; TCRdb stores just in-frame clones and leaves some out. The sample has roughly 250,000 clones, roughly four fifths seen once. The sample comprised peripheral blood. The source is a woman in her 70s with acute or convalescent COVID-19.

The chain combines TRBV6-2 or TRBV6-3 with TRBJ1-1; 9 nucleotides line up with TRBD1. The trim removed 4 bases at V and 3 bases at J, leaving 12 bases unmatched. In germline, CDR1 is MNHEY, CDR2 SVGEGT. The CDR3 is made up of 17 amino acids. The DNA for the CDR3 is TGTGCCAGCAGTTCCTTAGGGACAGGGTTTTTCGACACTGAAGCTTTCTTT. This codes for CASSSLGTGFFDTEAFF.

This clone was seen many times. This same CDR3 is encoded by further DNA sequences in the sample. This chain joins TRBV6-5 and TRBJ1-4, with D perhaps matching TRBD1 (5 bases). The V end lost 2 bases, the J end lost 8 bases, and 12 bases lay between the germline ends. Per the germline V gene, CDR1 is MNHEY and CDR2 is SVGAGI. This CDR3 has 14 residues. CDR3 residues: CASSYGRVGEKLFF. Written as DNA, the CDR3 is TGTGCCAGCAGTTACGGCAGGGTAGGCGAAAAACTGTTTTTT.

This clone came up once. V usage is TRBV5-1 and J usage is TRBJ1-1; unclear D gene. The CDR3 contains 13 residues. Germline CDR1 reads SGHRS; CDR2 reads YFSETQ. Deletions cut 2 bases from V and 5 bases from J, with 10 bases between. CDR3 protein: CASSFQRVTEAFF. The CDR3, as DNA: TGCGCCAGCAGCTTTCAGCGGGTAACTGAAGCTTTCTTT.

This clone was detected only once. CDR3 amino acids: CASRGDTGSYEQYF. Here the CDR3 DNA reads TGTGCCAGCAGAGGGGACACGGGCTCCTACGAGCAGTACTTC. This sequence joins TRBV28 and TRBJ2-7; weak D call: TRBD1 (6 bases). The CDR3 runs 14 residues. Trimming stripped 6 bases from V and 0 bases from J, with 12 bases between. Germline V gene data show CDR1 as MDHEN and CDR2 as SYDVKM.

CDR3 in DNA: TGTGCCGCCGGGGGGGGGAATGGCTACACCTTC. Amino acids: CAAGGGNGYTF. The J gene is TRBJ1-2, the V gene TRBV10-3; D is possibly TRBD1 (5 bases). CDR1 and CDR2 (germline): ENHRY, SYGVKD. This CDR3 contains 11 residues. With 11 bases removed from V and 6 bases from J, the gap between germline ends came to 13 bases.

This clone was recorded once. The chain is built from TRBV10-3 and TRBJ1-2; possible D gene TRBD1, 6 bases. This CDR3 is built from 14 residues. Germline V CDR1 and CDR2: ENHRY, SYGVKD. With 7 bases removed from V and 2 bases from J, the gap between germline ends came to 14 bases. The CDR3 bases are TGTGCCATCAAAGCACCCGGACAGAACTATGGCTACACCTTC. This sequence encodes CAIKAPGQNYGYTF.

The chain joins TRBV9 to TRBJ1-2, with D possibly matching TRBD1 (6 bases). The CDR3 loop spans 15 amino acids. The V gene's germline CDR1 is SGDLS and CDR2 YYNGEE. V dropped 0 bases and J dropped 6 bases, with 15 bases sitting between them. The CDR3 DNA reads TGTGCCAGCAGCGTAGGACGGGCAGGGGAGAATGGCTACACCTTC. This encodes CASSVGRAGENGYTF.

The rearrangement joins TRBV2 to TRBJ2-7, with 11 bases aligning to TRBD1. The germline gives CDR1 SNHLY, CDR2 FYNNEI. The CDR3 contains 15 residues. Trimming cost V 4 bases and J 6 bases; bases outside gene matches: 8. As DNA, the CDR3 is TGTGCCAGCAGTGCTTTAGGACAGGGGGCAAGCGAGCAGTACTTC. This encodes CASSALGQGASEQYF.

This clone appeared once. The chain joins TRBV18 to TRBJ1-2; the D gene is possibly TRBD1 (5 bases). Trimming left V 0 bases short and J 4 bases short, with 12 bases between. CDR3 length: 15 residues. The germline V gene encodes CDR1 KGHSH and CDR2 LQKENI. The CDR3: CASSPPAPQGYGYTF. For the CDR3, the DNA is TGTGCCAGCTCACCACCGGCACCCCAGGGCTATGGCTACACCTTC.

This chain links TRBV3-1 (or the pseudogene TRBV3-2) with TRBJ1-6; D is perhaps TRBD1 (5 bases). The ends were cut back, 5 bases at V and 7 bases at J, with 18 bases in the middle. Germline CDR1 and CDR2: LGHDT and YNNKEL (reference sequence). The CDR3 is 16 residues long. In DNA, the CDR3 is TGTGCCAGCAGCTCGTACCAGGGTCGGGGGAATTCACCCCTCCACTTT. Amino acid sequence: CASSSYQGRGNSPLHF.